The 8 T cell receptor beta chains listed next were all sequenced from one sample in a study of T cells after yellow fever vaccination. TCRdb used MiXCR to reprocess the 5' RACE reads, holding one entry per CDR3 protein. The sample shows hundreds of thousands of distinct CDR3 sequences, about 14% of them seen only once. Here the sequenced sample was PBMCs, taken on the day of the yellow fever booster vaccination. The receptors come from a man aged 25 to 40 who received the YFV17D yellow fever vaccine.

This rearrangement joins TRBV15 to TRBJ2-7, with D possibly being TRBD1 (5 bases). The CDR3 is 13 amino acids. V was pared by 0 bases and J by 7 bases, with 10 bases between. The germline gives CDR1 LNHNV, CDR2 YYDKDF (reference sequence). DNA of the CDR3: TGTGCCACCAGCAGAGACAGGGTAGAAGAGCAGTACTTC. This translates into CATSRDRVEEQYF.

The chain links TRBV5-1 to TRBJ2-1; unclear D gene. Trimming cost V 4 bases and J 0 bases, with 14 bases left between them. The CDR3 runs 16 residues. The germline gives CDR1 SGHRS, CDR2 YFSETQ. CDR3 loop: CASSVQPASSYNEQFF. The CDR3 DNA sequence: TGCGCCAGCAGCGTGCAACCCGCAAGCTCCTACAATGAGCAGTTCTTC.

The chain couples TRBV5-1 to TRBJ2-3, with D maybe TRBD2 (5 bases). V was shortened by 0 bases and J by 5 bases, with 13 bases between the two germline ends. Germline lookup yields CDR1 SGHRS and CDR2 YFSETQ. The CDR3 is 15 amino acids. In DNA, the CDR3 is TGCGCCAGCAGCTTGGGCCTGCCCGGGATAGATACGCAGTATTTT. As protein: CASSLGLPGIDTQYF.

In this sample, this clonotype turned up a few times. The chain combines TRBV6-5 with TRBJ1-1; no clear D. V was shortened by 0 bases and J by 1 base, with 12 bases between the two germline ends. This CDR3 is 16 amino acids long. Germline assignment: CDR1 MNHEY and CDR2 SVGAGI. In DNA, the CDR3 is TGTGCCAGCAGTTACTCTATTCCCCTGGGGAACACTGAAGCTTTCTTT. Protein: CASSYSIPLGNTEAFF.

This clonotype has more than one count but fewer than ten. The chain couples TRBV29-1 to TRBJ1-4; 7 bases align to TRBD1. Germline values: CDR1 SQVTM, CDR2 ANQGSEA. CDR3 length equals 15 residues. V dropped 6 bases and J dropped 5; count of bases not matched to a gene: 12. CDR3 sequence: CSVARNRGQNEKLFF. DNA for the CDR3: TGCAGCGTGGCCCGCAACAGGGGCCAAAATGAAAAACTGTTTTTT. Looking up the rest from reference TRBV29-1 and TRBJ1-4 gives the full variable domain: SAVISQKPSRDICQRGTSLTIQCQVDSQVTMMFWYRQQPGQSLTLIATANQGSEATYESGFVIDKFPISRPNLTFSTLTVSNMSPEDSSIYLCSVARNRGQNEKLFFGSGTQLSVL.

This clonotype appeared a few times. The chain combines TRBV20-1 with TRBJ1-1; a possible D gene is TRBD1 (5 bases). The CDR3 consists of 14 residues. V dropped 1 base and J dropped 4 bases, with 13 bases sitting between them. CDR1 and CDR2 from the germline V gene are DFQATT and SNEGSKA (reference sequence). Here the CDR3 reads CSARGLRGVTEAFF. DNA of the CDR3: TGCAGTGCTAGAGGCCTACGGGGGGTCACTGAAGCTTTCTTT.

This clonotype was counted a few times. V gene TRBV5-6 combines with J gene TRBJ1-3; maybe TRBD1 (5 bases). Trimming removed 0 bases at V and 0 bases at J, with 10 bases between. Per the germline V gene, CDR1 is SGHDT and CDR2 is YYEEEE. The CDR3 is made up of 16 amino acids. In DNA form, the CDR3 reads TGTGCCAGCAGCTTGGGGGGGGAGATCTCTGGAAACACCATATATTTT. Translated: CASSLGGEISGNTIYF.

This clonotype was recorded a few times. The J gene is TRBJ1-4, the V gene TRBV25-1; 7 nucleotides line up with TRBD1. Trimming at V came to 5 bases and at J to 0 bases, leaving 6 bases not matched to a gene. Germline V gene lookup returns CDR1 MGHDK and CDR2 SYGVNS. CDR3 size: 16 residues. CDR3 amino acids: CASSKQGKTTNEKLFF. Written as DNA, the CDR3 is TGTGCCAGCAGTAAACAGGGGAAGACAACTAATGAAAAACTGTTTTTT.